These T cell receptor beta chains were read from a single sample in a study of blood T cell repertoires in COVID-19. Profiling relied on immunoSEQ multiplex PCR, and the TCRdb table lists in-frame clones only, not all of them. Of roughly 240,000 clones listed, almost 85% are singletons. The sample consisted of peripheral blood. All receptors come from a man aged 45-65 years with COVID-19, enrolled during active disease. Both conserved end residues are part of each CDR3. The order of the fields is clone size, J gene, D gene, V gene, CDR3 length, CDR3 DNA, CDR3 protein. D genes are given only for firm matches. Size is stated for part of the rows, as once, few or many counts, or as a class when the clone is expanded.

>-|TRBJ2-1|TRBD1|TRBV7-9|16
TGTGCCAGCAGCCCCCGGGCAGGGGGCCTCTACAATGAGCAGTTCTTC
CASSPRAGGLYNEQFF
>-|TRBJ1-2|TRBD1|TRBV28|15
TGTGCCAGCAGGCTCCTAGGACAGGCGAACTATGGCTACACCTTC
CASRLLGQANYGYTF
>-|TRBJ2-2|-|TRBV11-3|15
TGTGCCAGCAGCTTAGGCAGGGGAAACACCGGGGAGCTGTTTTTT
CASSLGRGNTGELFF
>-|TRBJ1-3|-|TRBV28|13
TGTGCCAGCAGTCCCCGAGACAAAAACACCATATATTTT
CASSPRDKNTIYF
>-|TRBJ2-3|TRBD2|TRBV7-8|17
TGTGCCAGCAGCTTCCGATACACTAGCGGGGGGGCCGATACGCAGTATTTT
CASSFRYTSGGADTQYF
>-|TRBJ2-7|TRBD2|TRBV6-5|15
TGTGCCAGCAGGAGTGGGGCGGGGGGAGGCGGCGAGCAGTACTTC
CASRSGAGGGGEQYF
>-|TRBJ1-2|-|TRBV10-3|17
TGTGCCATCAGTGAATCGGCAGCAGGCCAAAATAACTATGGCTACACCTTC
CAISESAAGQNNYGYTF
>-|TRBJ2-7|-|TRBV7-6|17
TGTGCCAGCAGCTTAGCCCAACACCTAGCCGGCTCCTACGAGCAGTACTTC
CASSLAQHLAGSYEQYF
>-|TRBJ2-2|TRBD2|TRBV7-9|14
TGTGCCAGCAGCAAACGACTAGCGGGGGAGGAGCTGTTTTTT
CASSKRLAGEELFF
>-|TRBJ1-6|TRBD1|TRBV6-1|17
TGTGCCAGCAGTGAATTGCTAGGGACAGGGAATAATTCACCCCTCCACTTT
CASSELLGTGNNSPLHF
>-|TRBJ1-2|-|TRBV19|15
TGTGCCAGTAGTACACCCACAGGGTTCGGTGACGGCTACACCTTC
CASSTPTGFGDGYTF
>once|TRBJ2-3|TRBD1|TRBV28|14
TGTGCCAGCGACCGGACAGGAGTCACAGATACGCAGTATTTT
CASDRTGVTDTQYF
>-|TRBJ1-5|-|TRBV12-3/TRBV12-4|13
TGTGCCAGCAGTCTCTCTGGGGGCCAGCCCCAGCATTTT
CASSLSGGQPQHF
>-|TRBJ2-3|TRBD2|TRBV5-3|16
TGTGCCAGAACCAACCCCCGGGGGGGGCCCGCAGATACGCAGTATTTT
CARTNPRGGPADTQYF
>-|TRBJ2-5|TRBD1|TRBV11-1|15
TGTGCCAGCAGCCCTAGGACAGGGGGCACAGAGACCCAGTACTTC
CASSPRTGGTETQYF
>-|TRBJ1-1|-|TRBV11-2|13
TGTGCCAGCAGCTCGTCGGAGGTCACTGAAGCTTTCTTT
CASSSSEVTEAFF
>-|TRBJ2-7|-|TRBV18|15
TGTGCCAGCTCACCACCGAGTCTCCCCTCCTACGAGCAGTACTTC
CASSPPSLPSYEQYF
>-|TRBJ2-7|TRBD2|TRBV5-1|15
TGCGCCAGCAGCTTGGCGACTAGCGGAGCCTACGAGCAGTACTTC
CASSLATSGAYEQYF
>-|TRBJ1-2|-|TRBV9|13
TGTGCCAGCAGCTACACCCGCGGCTATGGCTACACCTTC
CASSYTRGYGYTF
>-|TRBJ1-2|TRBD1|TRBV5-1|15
TGCGCCAGCAGCTACAGGGGCCAAGCTCCCTATGGCTACACCTTC
CASSYRGQAPYGYTF
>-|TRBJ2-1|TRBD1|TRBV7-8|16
TGTGCCAGCAGACTAAAAGGGACAGGGACCTACAATGAGCAGTTCTTC
CASRLKGTGTYNEQFF
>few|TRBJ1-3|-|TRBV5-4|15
TGTGCCAGCAGCTCGTCACTACTCTCTGGAAACACCATATATTTT
CASSSSLLSGNTIYF
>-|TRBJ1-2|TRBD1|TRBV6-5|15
TGTGCCAGCAGAAAGGACAGGGGGATCTACTATGGCTACACCTTC
CASRKDRGIYYGYTF
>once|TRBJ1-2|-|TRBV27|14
TGTGCCAGCAGTGGTTTAGCGGCTAACTATGGCTACACCTTC
CASSGLAANYGYTF
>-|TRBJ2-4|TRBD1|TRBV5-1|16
TGCGCCAGCAGCTTGGATCCGACAGGGGGCACGAACATTCAGTACTTC
CASSLDPTGGTNIQYF
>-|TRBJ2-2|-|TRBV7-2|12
TGTGCCAGCAGCACTGTTCCCGGGGAGCTGTTTTTT
CASSTVPGELFF
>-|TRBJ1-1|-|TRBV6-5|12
TGTGCCAGCAGCGTCTTCGGCACTGAAGCTTTCTTT
CASSVFGTEAFF
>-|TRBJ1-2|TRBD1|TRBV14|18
TGTGCCAGCAGCCACTTCCGGGACAGGGGGCTTCCCGACTATGGCTACACCTTC
CASSHFRDRGLPDYGYTF
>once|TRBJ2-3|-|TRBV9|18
TGTGCCAGCAGCGTAGCGGGGGGCCAGTACTCTGGCACAGATACGCAGTATTTT
CASSVAGGQYSGTDTQYF
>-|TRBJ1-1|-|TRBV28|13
TGTGCCAGCAGGTTGCCTATGAACACTGAAGCTTTCTTT
CASRLPMNTEAFF
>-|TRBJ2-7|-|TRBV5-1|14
TGCGCCAGCAGCTTGGGGAGTCACACCTACGAGCAGTACTTC
CASSLGSHTYEQYF
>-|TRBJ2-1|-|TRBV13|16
TGTGCCAGCAGCTCACCTGTGGGGCAGGGCAACGATGAGCAGTTCTTC
CASSSPVGQGNDEQFF
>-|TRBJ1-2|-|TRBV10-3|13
TGTGCCATCAGTGTAGAACAGTTTTATGGCTACACCTTC
CAISVEQFYGYTF
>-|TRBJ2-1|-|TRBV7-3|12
TGTGCCAGCAGCCACGCCGGGGATGAGCAGTTCTTC
CASSHAGDEQFF
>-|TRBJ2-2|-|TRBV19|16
TGTGCCAGTAGTAGATCGGCGGTGAGGAACACCGGGGAGCTGTTTTTT
CASSRSAVRNTGELFF
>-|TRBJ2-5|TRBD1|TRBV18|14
TGTGCCAGCTCACCTCGACAGGGTCAAGAGACCCAGTACTTC
CASSPRQGQETQYF
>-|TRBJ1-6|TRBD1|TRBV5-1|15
TGCGCCAGCAGCACCCAGGGGGAGGATAATTCACCCCTCCACTTT
CASSTQGEDNSPLHF
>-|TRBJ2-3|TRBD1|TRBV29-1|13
TGCAGCGTACGACAGGGGGCCACAGATACGCAGTATTTT
CSVRQGATDTQYF
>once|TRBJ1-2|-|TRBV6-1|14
TGTGCCAGCAGTGAAAGCGGGGCAAACTATGGCTACACCTTC
CASSESGANYGYTF
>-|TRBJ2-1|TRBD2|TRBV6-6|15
TGTGCCAGCAGGCGCGGGGGAAGCCCCTACAATGAGCAGTTCTTC
CASRRGGSPYNEQFF
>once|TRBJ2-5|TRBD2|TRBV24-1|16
TGTGCCACCAGTGATTTCGGGCGGGGGGCCCAAGAGACCCAGTACTTC
CATSDFGRGAQETQYF
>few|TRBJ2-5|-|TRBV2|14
TGTGCCAGCAGTGGAAACAGGGTCTCGGAGACCCAGTACTTC
CASSGNRVSETQYF
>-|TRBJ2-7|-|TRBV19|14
TGTGCCAGTAGTATCGCAGGGAATTCTGACGAGCAGTACTTC
CASSIAGNSDEQYF
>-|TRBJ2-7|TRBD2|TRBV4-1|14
TGCGCCAGCAGCTCCCAGCGGGGGTCCTACGAGCAGTACTTC
CASSSQRGSYEQYF
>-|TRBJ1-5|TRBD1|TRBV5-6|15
TGTGCCAGCAGTCGACAGGGGGCTTACAATCAGCCCCAGCATTTT
CASSRQGAYNQPQHF
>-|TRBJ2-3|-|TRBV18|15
TGTGCCAGCTCACCACAGTATGGAGGCACAGATACGCAGTATTTT
CASSPQYGGTDTQYF
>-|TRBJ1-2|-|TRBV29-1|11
TGCAGCGCAGGACAGAACTATGGCTACACCTTC
CSAGQNYGYTF
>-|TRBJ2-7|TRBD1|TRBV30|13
TGTGCCTGGAGTCGACAGGGGAAGGGGGAGCAGTACTTC
CAWSRQGKGEQYF
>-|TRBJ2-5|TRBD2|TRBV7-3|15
TGTGCCAGCAGCCCCCAGGGACTAGTCGCGGAGACCCAGTACTTC
CASSPQGLVAETQYF
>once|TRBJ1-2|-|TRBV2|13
TGTGCCAGCCAGAAGGGCACAGGCTATGGCTACACCTTC
CASQKGTGYGYTF
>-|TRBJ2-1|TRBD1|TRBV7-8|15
TGTGCCAGCAGCCAGGGGGCGGGGCTTTACAATGAGCAGTTCTTC
CASSQGAGLYNEQFF